These T cell receptor beta chains were read from a single sample in a study of control samples from healthy donors and cancer patients. Sequencing used immunoSEQ multiplex PCR; TCRdb keeps in-frame clones, though not all of them. The sample consists of fewer than 100,000 clones, around 80% of them appearing once. Sample: blood. Every receptor here comes from a man aged 55 to 70 in good health. Each CDR3 is given with its conserved first and last residue. The D gene is left open where the match is weak. A clone size is listed for some rows: how often the clone was seen (once, few, many), or a class if it is expanded.

j_call v_call d_call clone_size cdr3_nt cdr3_aa
TRBJ1-1 TRBV28 TRBD1 NA TGTGCCAGCTTTCAGGGACAGGTTCATTCCTCCCCTGAAGCTTTCTTT CASFQGQVHSSPEAFF
TRBJ1-3 TRBV19 NA NA TGTGCCAGTAGTCTGACAGACTCCTCTGGAAACACCATATATTTT CASSLTDSSGNTIYF
TRBJ2-7 TRBV14 NA NA TGTGCCAGCAGCCAAGCTGCTTCGACGTACGGGCCCTACGAGCAGTACTTC CASSQAASTYGPYEQYF
TRBJ1-4 TRBV7-9 NA NA TGTGCCAGCAGCCTACCCCATACAGAACTGTTTTTT CASSLPHTELFF
TRBJ2-2 TRBV6-5 NA few TGTGCCACCAGGCGGATTGATGGCGGGGAGCTGTTTTTT CATRRIDGGELFF
TRBJ2-3 TRBV5-1 NA NA TGCGCCAGCAGCTTTGAGGGGGGGCTCAGGGATACGCAGTATTTT CASSFEGGLRDTQYF
TRBJ1-2 TRBV30 NA NA TGTGCCTTGGACAGCTACTTCTATGGCTACACCTTC CALDSYFYGYTF
TRBJ2-7 TRBV4-2 NA NA TGTGCCAGCAGCCAAGAAGGGACCGAGACCTACGAGCAGTACTTC CASSQEGTETYEQYF
TRBJ1-1 TRBV27 NA NA TGTGCCAGCAGTTCGCATCCTTACCGGGCGAACACTGAAGCTTTCTTT CASSSHPYRANTEAFF
TRBJ2-2 TRBV11-3 NA NA TGTGCCAGCAGCCCTGGACCGACGAACACCGGGGAGCTGTTTTTT CASSPGPTNTGELFF
TRBJ2-3 TRBV7-3 TRBD2 NA TGTGCCAGCAGCTTGGGACTAGCGTCAGATACGCAGTATTTT CASSLGLASDTQYF
TRBJ1-2 TRBV30 TRBD1 NA TGTGCCTGGACCCTGGGACAGGGGTATGGCTACACCTTC CAWTLGQGYGYTF
TRBJ2-7 TRBV7-9 TRBD1 NA TGTGCCAGCAGCTCACAGGGGGCCGGCGAGCAGTACTTC CASSSQGAGEQYF
TRBJ1-1 TRBV19 TRBD1 NA TGTGCCAGTAGTCCGCAGACAGGGGGGGGCTTTGTGGACACTGAAGCTTTCTTT CASSPQTGGGFVDTEAFF